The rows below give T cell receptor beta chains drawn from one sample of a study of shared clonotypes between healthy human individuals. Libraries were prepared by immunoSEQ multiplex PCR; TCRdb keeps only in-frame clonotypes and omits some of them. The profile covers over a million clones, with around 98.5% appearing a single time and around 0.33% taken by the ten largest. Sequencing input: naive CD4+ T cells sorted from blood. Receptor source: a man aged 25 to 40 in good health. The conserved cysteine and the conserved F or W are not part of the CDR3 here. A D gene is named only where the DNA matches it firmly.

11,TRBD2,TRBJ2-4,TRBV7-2,ASIGSGSNIQY
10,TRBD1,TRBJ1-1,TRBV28,ASSFTGGEAF
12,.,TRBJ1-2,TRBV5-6,ASSQTGPNYGYT
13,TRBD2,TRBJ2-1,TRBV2,ASRPGLAGYNEQF
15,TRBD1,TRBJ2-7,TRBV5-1,ASSPRPLDRGAHEQY
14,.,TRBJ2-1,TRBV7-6,ASSFLASMGVNEQF
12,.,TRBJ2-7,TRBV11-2,ASSTPGLLYEQY
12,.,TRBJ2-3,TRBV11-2,ASSLMSAADTQY
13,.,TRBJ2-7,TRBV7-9,ASSLGGPLYNEQY
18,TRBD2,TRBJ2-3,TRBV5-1,ASRFPMTSGSSMGTDTQY
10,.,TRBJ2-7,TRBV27,ASRTQGWEQY
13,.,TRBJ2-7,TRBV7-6,ASRQEDVASYEQY
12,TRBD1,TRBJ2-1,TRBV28,ASSEPGQGNEQF
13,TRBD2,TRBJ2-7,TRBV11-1,ASSKTSGSPYEQY
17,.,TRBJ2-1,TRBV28,ASSLSALASRSSYNEQF
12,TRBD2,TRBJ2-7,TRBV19,ASRVTSGTYEQY
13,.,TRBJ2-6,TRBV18,ASSPPGPGANVLT
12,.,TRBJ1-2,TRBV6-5,ASSTYGGGYGYT
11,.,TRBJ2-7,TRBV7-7,ASSLEKFGEQY
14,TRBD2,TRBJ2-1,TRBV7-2,ASSLALGREANEQF
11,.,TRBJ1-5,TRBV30,AWSSQWTQPQH
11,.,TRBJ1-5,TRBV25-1,ASSERGGQPQH
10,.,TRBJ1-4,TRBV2,ASGVIKEKLF